This T cell receptor (beta chain) was profiled in a study of T-cell memory formation after mild COVID-19. On the study more broadly: Largely donor-specific TCR clusters were found. Broader study findings: The study found balanced CD4/CD8 in clones contracting day 15 to 85 and a CD4+ lean in later expanders. CD4+ contracting clones were found mainly in CM and EM, and CD8+ ones in EMRA.

This clonotype was picked up a small number of times. Antigen: not known. Sample barcodes and UMIs were carried by the TCR alpha and TCR beta cDNA libraries that 5'RACE generated with constant-segment primers. TCRdb passed the 5' RACE reads through MiXCR, listing each CDR3 protein once. This table has under 450,000 distinct CDR3 sequences, under 25% appearing once. The receptor comes from a man younger than 35 who had mild COVID-19 (a few samples of this study predate the infection). Cell type and time point are not known. Specimen: PBMCs or a T cell subset sorted from them (not recorded which).

CDR3 sequence: CASSAHLAARNTEAFF. CDR3 sequence (DNA): TGTGCCAGCAGTGCCCACCTAGCGGCTCGGAACACTGAAGCTTTCTTT. The chain carries TRBV6-5 and TRBJ1-1; D call uncertain. Deletions cut 5 bases from V and 1 base from J, with 17 bases between. The length of the CDR3 is 16 residues. The germline CDR1 and CDR2 sequences are MNHEY and SVGAGI.